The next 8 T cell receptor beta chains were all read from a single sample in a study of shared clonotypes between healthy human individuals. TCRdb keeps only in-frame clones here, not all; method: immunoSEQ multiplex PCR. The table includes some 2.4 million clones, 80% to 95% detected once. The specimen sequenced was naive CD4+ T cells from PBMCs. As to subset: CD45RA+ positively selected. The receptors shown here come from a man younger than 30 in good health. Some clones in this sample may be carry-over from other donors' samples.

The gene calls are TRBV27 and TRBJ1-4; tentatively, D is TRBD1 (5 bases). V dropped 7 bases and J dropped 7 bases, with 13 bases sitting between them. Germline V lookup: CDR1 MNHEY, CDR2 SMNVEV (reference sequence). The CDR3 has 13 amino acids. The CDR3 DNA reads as TGTGCCAGCACCATTAGGGGTCGTGAAAAACTGTTTTTT. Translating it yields CASTIRGREKLFF.

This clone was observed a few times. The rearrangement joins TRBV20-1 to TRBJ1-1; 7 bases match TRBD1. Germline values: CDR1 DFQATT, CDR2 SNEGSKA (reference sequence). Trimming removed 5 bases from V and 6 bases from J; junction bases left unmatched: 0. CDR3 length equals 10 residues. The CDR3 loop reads CSAGTAEAFF. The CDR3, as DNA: TGCAGTGCTGGGACAGCTGAAGCTTTCTTT.

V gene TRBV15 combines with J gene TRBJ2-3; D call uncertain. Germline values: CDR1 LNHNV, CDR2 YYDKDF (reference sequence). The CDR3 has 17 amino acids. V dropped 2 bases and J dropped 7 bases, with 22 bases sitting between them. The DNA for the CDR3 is TGTGCCACCAGCAGACTAGGCGGCGCCGTAGGTTTGTATACGCAGTATTTT. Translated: CATSRLGGAVGLYTQYF.

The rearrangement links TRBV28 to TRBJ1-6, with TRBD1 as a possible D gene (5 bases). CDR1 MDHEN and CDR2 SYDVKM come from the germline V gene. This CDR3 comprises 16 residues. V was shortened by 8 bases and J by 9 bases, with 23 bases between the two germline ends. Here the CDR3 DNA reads TGTGCCAGCCTGACCGCCCCAGGGTCCCAGAGTTCACCCCTCCACTTT. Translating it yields CASLTAPGSQSSPLHF.

CDR3 in DNA: TGTGCCAGCCAACCGGAGTACTACAATGAGCAGTTCTTC. Residues: CASQPEYYNEQFF. The chain carries TRBV21-1 and TRBJ2-1; TRBD2 is the table's D call and was not checked against the DNA. TRBV21-1 is flagged as a pseudogene. The CDR3 extends over 13 amino acids.

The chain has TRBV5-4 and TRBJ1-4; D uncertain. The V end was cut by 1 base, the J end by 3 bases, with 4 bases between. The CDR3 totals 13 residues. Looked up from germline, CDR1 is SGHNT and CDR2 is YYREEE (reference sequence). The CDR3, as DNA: TGTGCCAGCAGCTTGATGGCTAATGAAAAACTGTTTTTT. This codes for CASSLMANEKLFF.

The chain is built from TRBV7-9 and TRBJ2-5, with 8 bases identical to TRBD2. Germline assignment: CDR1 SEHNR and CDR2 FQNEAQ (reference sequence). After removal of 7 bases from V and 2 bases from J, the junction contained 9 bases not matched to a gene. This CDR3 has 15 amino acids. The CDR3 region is CASTLRREAQETQYF. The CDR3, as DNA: TGTGCCAGCACCCTCCGGCGGGAGGCTCAAGAGACCCAGTACTTC.

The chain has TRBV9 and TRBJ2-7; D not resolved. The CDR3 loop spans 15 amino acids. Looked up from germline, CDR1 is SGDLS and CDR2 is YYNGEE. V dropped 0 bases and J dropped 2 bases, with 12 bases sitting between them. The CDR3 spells CASSVDSAPTYEQYF. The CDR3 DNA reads TGTGCCAGCAGCGTAGACTCAGCGCCGACCTACGAGCAGTACTTC.